The rows below give T cell receptor beta chains drawn from one sample of a study of CD8+ T cells in alopecia areata. Method: immunoSEQ multiplex PCR; TCRdb's copy keeps in-frame clones and lacks some. Found here are about 130,000 clones, about 47% of them singletons; the top ten hold about 19%. The sample in question was CD8+ T cells sorted from blood, obtained at week 0. All receptors come from a human donor with alopecia areata. CDR3s include the opening cysteine and the closing phenylalanine or tryptophan. The D gene is left open where the match is weak. Size is omitted from some rows. Given values are once, few, many or a class for expanded clones.

length: 13; D: -; V: TRBV6-1; size: few; J: TRBJ2-4; CDR3: CASSPRTKNIQYF; DNA: TGTGCCAGCTCCCCCCGGACCAAAAACATTCAGTACTTC
length: 17; D: TRBD1; V: TRBV7-6; size: few; J: TRBJ2-2; CDR3: CASRPKGTGLLTGELFF; DNA: TGTGCCAGCAGACCCAAAGGGACAGGTTTACTCACCGGGGAGCTGTTTTTT
length: 17; D: TRBD2; V: TRBV10-3; size: -; J: TRBJ2-3; CDR3: CAIKPSLAGAITDTQYF; DNA: TGTGCCATCAAACCCTCCTTAGCGGGGGCAATCACAGATACGCAGTATTTT
length: 15; D: TRBD1; V: TRBV9; size: -; J: TRBJ2-2; CDR3: CASSTGTGDTGELFF; DNA: TGTGCCAGCAGCACCGGGACAGGGGACACCGGGGAGCTGTTTTTT
length: 12; D: -; V: TRBV27; size: -; J: TRBJ1-6; CDR3: CATSGNFLALHF; DNA: TGTGCCACCTCCGGGAACTTTCTGGCCCTCCACTTT
length: 16; D: -; V: TRBV11-2; size: -; J: TRBJ2-1; CDR3: CASSLDPGSSYNEQFF; DNA: TGTGCCAGCAGCTTAGATCCGGGGAGCTCCTACAATGAGCAGTTCTTC
length: 13; D: TRBD1; V: TRBV2; size: -; J: TRBJ1-2; CDR3: CATPGTGRYGYTF; DNA: TGTGCCACCCCGGGGACAGGGCGCTATGGCTACACCTTC
length: 10; D: -; V: TRBV29-1; size: -; J: TRBJ2-7; CDR3: CSVREGEQYF; DNA: TGCAGCGTGAGAGAGGGCGAGCAGTACTTC
length: 12; D: -; V: TRBV7-8; size: -; J: TRBJ2-7; CDR3: CASSRVSYEQYF; DNA: TGTGCCAGCAGCCGGGTTAGCTACGAGCAGTACTTC
length: 13; D: -; V: TRBV13; size: once; J: TRBJ2-5; CDR3: CASSFLSGETQYF; DNA: TGTGCCAGCAGCTTCCTGTCCGGAGAGACCCAGTACTTC
length: 16; D: TRBD2; V: TRBV5-6; size: -; J: TRBJ2-5; CDR3: CASSSYRGLEMETQYF; DNA: TGTGCCAGCAGTTCGTATCGGGGACTAGAGATGGAGACCCAGTACTTC
length: 14; D: -; V: TRBV19; size: few; J: TRBJ2-1; CDR3: CASSTTPTGNEQFF; DNA: TGTGCCAGTAGTACCACACCGACAGGAAATGAGCAGTTCTTC
length: 14; D: TRBD1; V: TRBV7-9; size: few; J: TRBJ2-7; CDR3: CASSSWDSSYEQYF; DNA: TGTGCCAGCAGCTCATGGGACAGTTCCTACGAGCAGTACTTC
length: 15; D: TRBD1; V: TRBV29-1; size: few; J: TRBJ1-2; CDR3: CSVDGGTGRSYGYTF; DNA: TGCAGCGTTGACGGGGGGACAGGTCGGAGCTATGGCTACACCTTC
length: 14; D: -; V: TRBV6-5; size: -; J: TRBJ1-2; CDR3: CASSYSEGDYGYTF; DNA: TGTGCCAGCAGTTACTCGGAGGGTGACTATGGCTACACCTTC
length: 13; D: -; V: TRBV10-1; size: few; J: TRBJ2-2; CDR3: CASSSSYTGELFF; DNA: TGCGCCAGCAGTAGCTCGTACACCGGGGAGCTGTTTTTT
length: 15; D: TRBD1; V: TRBV25-1; size: -; J: TRBJ1-6; CDR3: CASSPSDREVSPLHF; DNA: TGTGCCAGCAGTCCTTCGGACAGGGAGGTTTCACCCCTCCACTTT
length: 13; D: -; V: TRBV7-9; size: once; J: TRBJ2-7; CDR3: CASSLGQPYEQYF; DNA: TGTGCCAGCAGCCTGGGGCAGCCCTACGAGCAGTACTTC
length: 13; D: -; V: TRBV27; size: -; J: TRBJ2-7; CDR3: CASSTLRGSEQYF; DNA: TGTGCCAGCAGTACCCTGAGAGGTTCCGAGCAGTACTTC
length: 13; D: -; V: TRBV7-2; size: few; J: TRBJ1-2; CDR3: CASSLEMDYGYTF; DNA: TGTGCCAGCAGCTTAGAGATGGACTATGGCTACACCTTC
length: 15; D: TRBD2; V: TRBV9; size: -; J: TRBJ2-5; CDR3: CASSDRLAAQETQYF; DNA: TGTGCCAGCAGCGACCGACTAGCGGCCCAAGAGACCCAGTACTTC
length: 15; D: TRBD1; V: TRBV27; size: -; J: TRBJ2-1; CDR3: CASSSPRTGWDEQFF; DNA: TGTGCCAGCAGTTCCCCGAGGACAGGGTGGGATGAGCAGTTCTTC
length: 13; D: -; V: TRBV30; size: few; J: TRBJ1-1; CDR3: CAWSVAGNTEAFF; DNA: TGTGCCTGGAGTGTGGCTGGGAACACTGAAGCTTTCTTT
length: 17; D: -; V: TRBV4-1; size: -; J: TRBJ1-2; CDR3: CASSPILTGPNRYGYTF; DNA: TGCGCCAGCAGCCCAATACTTACAGGTCCCAATCGCTATGGCTACACCTTC
length: 15; D: -; V: TRBV4-2; size: -; J: TRBJ2-1; CDR3: CASSPQLHSYNEQFF; DNA: TGTGCCAGCAGCCCTCAGCTACACTCCTACAATGAGCAGTTCTTC
length: 13; D: -; V: TRBV27; size: -; J: TRBJ2-1; CDR3: CASSSSSYNEQFF; DNA: TGTGCCAGCAGCTCGAGCTCCTACAATGAGCAGTTCTTC
length: 16; D: TRBD1; V: TRBV7-8; size: few; J: TRBJ2-7; CDR3: CASSSSQGIEAYEQYF; DNA: TGTGCCAGCAGCTCATCACAGGGGATCGAAGCCTACGAGCAGTACTTC
length: 18; D: TRBD1; V: TRBV4-3; size: once; J: TRBJ1-6; CDR3: CASSQDLAGGDYNSPLHF; DNA: TGCGCCAGCAGCCAAGATCTGGCAGGGGGAGACTATAATTCACCCCTCCACTTT
length: 14; D: -; V: TRBV30; size: few; J: TRBJ1-1; CDR3: CAWSSWGADTEAFF; DNA: TGTGCCTGGAGCTCATGGGGTGCGGACACTGAAGCTTTCTTT
length: 13; D: -; V: TRBV29-1; size: -; J: TRBJ1-2; CDR3: CSVEDRLNYGYTF; DNA: TGCAGCGTTGAAGATCGTCTGAACTATGGCTACACCTTC
length: 15; D: -; V: TRBV27; size: -; J: TRBJ2-1; CDR3: CASSSDGASYNEQFF; DNA: TGTGCCAGCAGTTCCGACGGGGCTTCCTACAATGAGCAGTTCTTC
length: 14; D: TRBD1; V: TRBV18; size: few; J: TRBJ2-7; CDR3: CASSGPGQSYEQYF; DNA: TGTGCCAGCTCTGGTCCGGGACAGAGCTACGAGCAGTACTTC
length: 17; D: -; V: TRBV29-1; size: -; J: TRBJ1-1; CDR3: CSVESAVDSPRSTEAFF; DNA: TGCAGCGTTGAGTCGGCGGTGGACAGCCCTAGGAGCACTGAAGCTTTCTTT
length: 13; D: -; V: TRBV30; size: -; J: TRBJ1-1; CDR3: CAWSVTADTEAFF; DNA: TGTGCCTGGAGTGTCACCGCGGACACTGAAGCTTTCTTT
length: 13; D: -; V: TRBV5-1; size: -; J: TRBJ1-2; CDR3: CASSLTENYGYTF; DNA: TGCGCCAGCAGCTTGACAGAGAACTATGGCTACACCTTC
length: 11; D: TRBD1; V: TRBV30; size: few; J: TRBJ2-7; CDR3: CAGDRENEQYF; DNA: TGTGCCGGGGACAGGGAAAACGAGCAGTACTTC
length: 11; D: -; V: TRBV30; size: -; J: TRBJ1-1; CDR3: CAWSSGTEAFF; DNA: TGTGCCTGGAGTTCGGGGACTGAAGCTTTCTTT
length: 17; D: -; V: TRBV5-1; size: -; J: TRBJ2-7; CDR3: CASSQRRDNIGIYEQYF; DNA: TGCGCCAGCAGCCAACGCCGGGACAACATCGGGATCTACGAGCAGTACTTC
length: 13; D: -; V: TRBV7-8; size: -; J: TRBJ2-2; CDR3: CASSTGRTGELFF; DNA: TGTGCCAGCAGCACAGGGCGCACCGGGGAGCTGTTTTTT
length: 14; D: TRBD1; V: TRBV9; size: -; J: TRBJ2-5; CDR3: CASSLGDSQETQYF; DNA: TGTGCCAGCAGCCTCGGGGACAGCCAAGAGACCCAGTACTTC
length: 14; D: TRBD1; V: TRBV27; size: -; J: TRBJ2-1; CDR3: CASRRTGSYNEQFF; DNA: TGTGCCAGCAGGAGGACAGGCTCCTACAATGAGCAGTTCTTC
length: 13; D: -; V: TRBV30; size: -; J: TRBJ2-3; CDR3: CAWNGGLTDTQYF; DNA: TGTGCCTGGAACGGGGGGCTCACAGATACGCAGTATTTT
length: 14; D: -; V: TRBV4-2; size: -; J: TRBJ1-5; CDR3: CASSPVVGHQPQHF; DNA: TGTGCCAGCAGCCCCGTGGTGGGCCATCAGCCCCAGCATTTT
length: 16; D: TRBD1; V: TRBV2; size: -; J: TRBJ2-2; CDR3: CASRDRGRLNTGELFF; DNA: TGTGCCAGCAGGGACAGGGGGAGATTGAACACCGGGGAGCTGTTTTTT
length: 14; D: -; V: TRBV30; size: few; J: TRBJ1-4; CDR3: CAWSGEGVNEKLFF; DNA: TGTGCCTGGAGTGGAGAGGGAGTTAATGAAAAACTGTTTTTT
length: 14; D: -; V: TRBV2; size: few; J: TRBJ1-6; CDR3: CASSGGQGISPLHF; DNA: TGTGCCAGCAGTGGGGGGCAGGGGATTTCACCCCTCCACTTT
length: 15; D: -; V: TRBV18; size: many; J: TRBJ1-2; CDR3: CASSPEDKYNYGYTF; DNA: TGTGCCAGCTCACCAGAGGACAAGTATAACTATGGCTACACCTTC
length: 14; D: TRBD1; V: TRBV5-4; size: few; J: TRBJ2-1; CDR3: CASSLRQGIGEQFF; DNA: TGTGCCAGCAGCTTAAGACAGGGAATCGGTGAGCAGTTCTTC
length: 10; D: -; V: TRBV30; size: -; J: TRBJ2-7; CDR3: CAWSLGEQYF; DNA: TGTGCCTGGAGTTTGGGTGAGCAGTACTTC
length: 18; D: TRBD2; V: TRBV4-2; size: -; J: TRBJ2-7; CDR3: CASSQELSLAGGSYEQYF; DNA: TGTGCCAGCAGCCAAGAGTTATCCCTAGCGGGGGGTTCCTACGAGCAGTACTTC
length: 13; D: -; V: TRBV29-1; size: -; J: TRBJ2-3; CDR3: CSFWTGSTDTQYF; DNA: TGCAGCTTTTGGACTGGAAGCACAGATACGCAGTATTTT
length: 13; D: TRBD1; V: TRBV6-5; size: -; J: TRBJ2-7; CDR3: CASRGQDSYEQYF; DNA: TGTGCCAGCAGGGGACAGGACTCCTACGAGCAGTACTTC